The 19 T cell receptor beta chains given below trace back to one sample, sequenced in a study of cytotoxic CD8 clonotypes in ibrutinib-treated CLL. Data came from immunoSEQ multiplex PCR; TCRdb stores just in-frame clones and leaves some out. This table has under 200,000 clones, roughly 77% appearing once. The sequences come from PBMCs, collected after 12 months of ibrutinib treatment. The receptors shown here come from a human donor with chronic lymphocytic leukemia.

In this sample, this clone turned up many times. The chain carries TRBV28 and TRBJ2-7, with D uncertain. Trimming took 3 bases from V and 6 from J, leaving 3 bases between them. CDR1 MDHEN and CDR2 SYDVKM come from the germline V gene. The CDR3 contains 10 residues. The CDR3 DNA reads TGTGCCAGCAGTTTCCGCGAGCAGTACTTC. Its protein is CASSFREQYF.

The V and J genes are TRBV28 and TRBJ1-5; the D gene is possibly TRBD1 (6 bases). Germline lookup yields CDR1 MDHEN and CDR2 SYDVKM. The CDR3 has 16 amino acids. The ends were cut back, 3 bases at V and 9 bases at J, with 21 bases in the middle. CDR3 nucleotides: TGTGCCAGCAGTTTCCGGGGGGGCAGGGGCGCAGGGCCCCAGCATTTT. Translated: CASSFRGGRGAGPQHF.

The V call is TRBV29-1, the J call TRBJ2-7; 7 positions agree with TRBD1. The CDR3 loop spans 13 amino acids. Germline values: CDR1 SQVTM, CDR2 ANQGSEA. Unmatched junction bases numbered 8, after V lost 8 bases and J lost 1 base. DNA of the CDR3: TGCAGCACCCGACAGGGAGCGTCCTACGAGCAGTACTTC. This translates into CSTRQGASYEQYF.

The chain combines TRBV4-3 with TRBJ2-1; TRBD2 agrees at 10 bases. The CDR3 is 16 amino acids. After removal of 3 bases from V and 4 bases from J, the junction contained 6 bases not matched to a gene. Germline V CDR1 and CDR2: LGHNA, YSLEER. The CDR3 sequence is CASSQAAGGNYNEQFF. CDR3 sequence (DNA): TGCGCCAGCAGCCAGGCAGCGGGGGGGAATTACAATGAGCAGTTCTTC.

This chain links TRBV6-5 with TRBJ2-2, with 9 bases matching TRBD1. Trimming cost V 2 bases and J 5 bases; bases outside gene matches: 0. The CDR3 sequence is 14 residues long. Germline CDR1 and CDR2: MNHEY and SVGAGI. CDR3 protein: CASSYDRGTGELFF. The CDR3 nucleotides read TGTGCCAGCAGTTACGACAGGGGGACCGGGGAGCTGTTTTTT.

The rearrangement joins TRBV29-1 to TRBJ2-1, with D tentatively TRBD2 (7 bases). CDR1 and CDR2 (germline): SQVTM, ANQGSEA. With 7 bases removed from V and 9 bases from J, the gap between germline ends came to 19 bases. The CDR3 is 13 residues long. CDR3 sequence reads: CSASTREGVEQFF. CDR3 in DNA: TGCAGCGCCTCGACTAGGGAGGGGGTTGAGCAGTTCTTC.

To note about this clone: Other DNA sequences of this sample code for an identical CDR3. V is TRBV6-5 and J is TRBJ1-6; D may be TRBD1 (5 bases). The CDR3 sequence is 14 residues long. CDR1 is MNHEY and CDR2 is SVGAGI in the germline V gene. The ends were cut back, 4 bases at V and 7 bases at J, with 11 bases in the middle. DNA for the CDR3: TGTGCCAGCAGTTCAGGGCCGGTCAATTCACCCCTCCACTTT. This codes for CASSSGPVNSPLHF.

The chain couples TRBV19 to TRBJ2-5, with 7 bases that match TRBD1. In germline, CDR1 is LNHDA, CDR2 SQIVND (reference sequence). V lost 7 bases, J lost 0 bases, and 2 bases stayed unmatched. The length of the CDR3 is 13 residues. The CDR3 nucleotides read TGTGCCAGTACCCAGGGGGACCAAGAGACCCAGTACTTC. It yields the protein CASTQGDQETQYF.

Only one count was recorded for this clone. The chain couples TRBV16 to TRBJ1-3, with D uncertain. The V gene lost 2 bases and the J gene lost 0 bases, with 8 bases spanning the gap. In germline, CDR1 is KGHSY, CDR2 FQNENV. The CDR3 spans 15 residues. CDR3 loop: CASSQDLSSGNTIYF. As DNA, the CDR3 is TGTGCCAGCAGCCAAGATCTTAGCTCTGGAAACACCATATATTTT.

CDR3 coding DNA: TGTGCCAGCAGTGGGACAGCGGGAGCGGATACGCAGTATTTT. It translates to CASSGTAGADTQYF. The chain links TRBV6-1 to TRBJ2-3; 8 bases are shared with TRBD2. Trimming removed 4 bases from V and 6 bases from J; junction bases left unmatched: 6. The CDR3 is made up of 14 amino acids. Germline V gene lookup returns CDR1 MNHNS and CDR2 SASEGT.

This rearrangement joins TRBV11-1 to TRBJ1-1; possible D gene TRBD1, 6 bases. The CDR3 has 15 amino acids. Trimming took off 1 base at V and 6 bases at J, with 15 bases between the two ends. The germline V gene encodes CDR1 SGHAT and CDR2 FQDESV (reference sequence). This CDR3 reads CASSLVSTEGAEAFF. The CDR3 nucleotides read TGTGCCAGCAGCTTAGTTTCTACGGAGGGGGCTGAAGCTTTCTTT.

This clone was seen just once. The chain uses TRBV7-2 and TRBJ2-7; possible D gene TRBD2, 5 bases. Germline CDR1 and CDR2: SGHTA and FQGNSA. V lost 6 bases and J lost 0, with 15 bases in between. There are 15 residues in the CDR3. The CDR3 coding sequence is TGTGCCAGCAGTTCATTCCGAGGGAACTCCTACGAGCAGTACTTC. Protein product: CASSSFRGNSYEQYF.

The chain uses TRBV2 and TRBJ2-3; possibly TRBD1 for D (5 bases). V was clipped by 1 base and J by 4 bases, with 15 bases between them. The CDR3 is 16 residues long. Germline V gene lookup returns CDR1 SNHLY and CDR2 FYNNEI. In DNA form, the CDR3 reads TGTGCCAGCAGTGAAGGGGCGCAGGGTACGGCAGATACGCAGTATTTT. It yields the protein CASSEGAQGTADTQYF.

This clone was observed once. This chain connects TRBV6-1 to TRBJ1-2, with TRBD1 matching 7 bases. The V gene's germline CDR1 is MNHNS and CDR2 SASEGT. Trimming removed 4 bases from V and 2 bases from J; junction bases left unmatched: 10. CDR3 length equals 16 residues. CDR3: CASSGRNRGWNYGYTF. The CDR3 nucleotides are TGTGCCAGCAGTGGCCGAAACAGGGGATGGAACTATGGCTACACCTTC.

The CDR3, as DNA: TGTGCCAGCAGCTTAAATGGGATATGGCTCGGAGAGCAGTACTTC. Its protein is CASSLNGIWLGEQYF. The chain links TRBV7-2 to TRBJ2-7; no firm D call. CDR3 length: 15 residues. V was clipped by 2 bases and J by 7 bases, with 18 bases between them. The V gene's germline CDR1 is SGHTA and CDR2 FQGNSA.

V gene TRBV7-9 combines with J gene TRBJ1-1; D unresolved. The CDR3 has 13 residues. Germline values: CDR1 SEHNR, CDR2 FQNEAQ (reference sequence). Between the trimmed V and J ends, which lost 3 bases and 3 bases, there was a span of 8 bases. CDR3 loop: CASSFARDTEAFF. The CDR3, as DNA: TGTGCCAGCAGCTTTGCCCGGGACACTGAAGCTTTCTTT.

The chain carries TRBV5-1 and TRBJ2-5, with 9 bases lining up with TRBD1. The CDR3 loop spans 15 amino acids. In germline, CDR1 is SGHRS, CDR2 YFSETQ. Germline trimming cut 2 bases from V and 4 bases from J; bases unmatched to any gene: 6. This CDR3 reads CASSFGTGRLETQYF. In nucleotides, the CDR3 is TGCGCCAGCAGCTTTGGGACAGGGAGACTAGAGACCCAGTACTTC.

The chain uses TRBV6-6 and TRBJ2-1; weak D call: TRBD1 (6 bases). CDR1 is MNHNY and CDR2 is SVGAGI in the germline V gene (reference sequence). The V gene lost 0 bases and the J gene lost 9 bases, with 6 bases spanning the gap. The CDR3 spans 12 residues. CDR3 in amino acids: CASSYSQGEQFF. Here the CDR3 DNA reads TGTGCCAGCAGTTACTCACAGGGTGAGCAGTTCTTC.

The CDR3, as DNA: TGCGCCAGCAGCCTCAGTCCCGGGACAGGGGCTGGGGCCAACGTCCTGACTTTC. This translates into CASSLSPGTGAGANVLTF. The rearrangement joins TRBV5-1 to TRBJ2-6; 10 nucleotides align to TRBD1. This CDR3 region has 18 residues. V trimming: 4 bases; J trimming: 2 bases; junction bases outside the gene matches: 9. The germline V gene encodes CDR1 SGHRS and CDR2 YFSETQ.